What follows are 13 T cell receptor beta chains derived from one specimen sequenced in a study of T-cell memory formation after mild COVID-19. TCRdb analysed the 5' RACE reads with MiXCR anew, one entry per CDR3 protein. Among roughly 300,000 distinct CDR3 sequences listed, approximately 15% were seen once. Sequencing was carried out using PBMCs or a T cell subset sorted from them (not recorded which). These TCRs come from a man aged 18 to 30 who had mild COVID-19 (a few samples of this study predate the infection). Cell type and time point are not known.

The chain joins TRBV2 to TRBJ2-7; D might be TRBD1 (5 bases). The germline V gene has CDR1 SNHLY and CDR2 FYNNEI. V lost 7 bases and J 1 base, leaving 11 bases between the germline ends. The CDR3 is made up of 13 amino acids. The CDR3 sequence is CASNRLGSYEQYV. Here the CDR3 DNA reads TGTGCCAGCAACAGGTTGGGTTCCTACGAGCAGTACGTC.

This clonotype was detected a few times. The chain is built from TRBV6-6 and TRBJ1-1; 8 bases map to TRBD1. Germline V gene data show CDR1 as MNHNY and CDR2 as SVGAGI (reference sequence). CDR3 length equals 13 residues. Trimming cost V 6 bases and J 5 bases; bases outside gene matches: 5. The CDR3 nucleotides read TGTGCCAGCAGACCAGGGGGCGGGACTGAAGCTTTCTTT. It specifies CASRPGGGTEAFF.

In its sample, this clonotype was seen a few times. The chain couples TRBV7-8 to TRBJ2-7, with TRBD2 identical over 12 bases. Looked up from germline, CDR1 is SGHVS and CDR2 is FQNEAQ. The CDR3 consists of 14 residues. Germline trimming cut 5 bases from V and 7 bases from J; bases unmatched to any gene: 6. The CDR3 DNA reads as TGTGCCAGCAGCCCAACTAGCGGGGGGAGGGAGCAGTACGTC. Protein sequence: CASSPTSGGREQYV.

This clonotype has a count of ten or more. The chain employs TRBV28 and TRBJ2-7; D not resolved. The V end was cut by 1 base, the J end by 6 bases, with 13 bases between. Germline values: CDR1 MDHEN, CDR2 SYDVKM. CDR3 size: 14 residues. CDR3 sequence reads: CASSLYVHSREQYV. The DNA for the CDR3 is TGTGCCAGCAGTTTATATGTACACTCGCGCGAGCAGTACGTC.

This chain uses TRBV5-6 with TRBJ1-1; D uncertain. Germline assignment: CDR1 SGHDT and CDR2 YYEEEE. Deletions cut 0 bases from V and 3 bases from J, with 9 bases between. This CDR3 has 14 residues. CDR3 nucleotides: TGTGCCAGCAGCTTGGGGGTCTGGGACACTGAAGCTTTCTTT. Translation gives CASSLGVWDTEAFF.

In its sample, this clonotype was seen many times. The chain combines TRBV4-3 with TRBJ1-1, with D possibly TRBD1 on 5 matching bases. CDR1 LGHNA and CDR2 YSLEER come from the germline V gene. CDR3 length equals 15 residues. V was shortened by 0 bases and J by 4 bases, with 12 bases between the two germline ends. Here the CDR3 DNA reads TGCGCCAGCAGCCAAGACAGGGCTGGCGGCACTGAAGCTTTCTTT. This codes for CASSQDRAGGTEAFF.

This clonotype was picked up many times. V gene TRBV5-1 combines with J gene TRBJ2-5; 10 nucleotides agree with TRBD1. The CDR3 sequence is 16 residues long. After removal of 3 bases from V and 4 bases from J, the junction contained 9 bases not matched to a gene. From germline, CDR1 is SGHRS and CDR2 YFSETQ. CDR3 in amino acids: CASSSTTGGYGETQYF. CDR3 DNA: TGCGCCAGCAGCTCCACGACAGGGGGCTACGGAGAGACCCAGTACTTC. Using reference TRBV5-1 and TRBJ2-5 for the parts outside the CDR3, the full variable domain is KAGVTQTPRYLIKTRGQQVTLSCSPISGHRSVSWYQQTPGQGLQFLFEYFSETQRNKGNFPGRFSGRQFSNSRSEMNVSTLELGDSALYLCASSSTTGGYGETQYFGPGTRLLVL.

The chain uses TRBV5-1 and TRBJ2-7; 7 bases agree with TRBD1. The CDR3 sequence is 13 residues long. Trimming removed 4 bases from V and 5 bases from J; junction bases left unmatched: 6. Germline V gene sequence: CDR1 SGHRS, CDR2 YFSETQ. CDR3 loop: CASSGDSEDEQYF. Written as DNA, the CDR3 is TGCGCCAGCAGCGGGGACAGTGAGGACGAGCAGTACTTC.

The sample holds a few counts of this clonotype. This rearrangement joins TRBV5-1 to TRBJ2-1; no firm D call. The CDR3 runs to 16 residues. V dropped 1 base and J dropped 8 bases, with 19 bases sitting between them. Germline V CDR1 and CDR2: SGHRS, YFSETQ. This chain's CDR3 is CASSLMATRRSDEQFF. The CDR3 DNA reads TGCGCCAGCAGCTTGATGGCCACGAGACGATCAGATGAGCAGTTCTTC.

J is TRBJ1-5 and V is TRBV12-3 or TRBV12-4; no definite D call. Trimming took off 9 bases at V and 0 bases at J, with 9 bases between the two ends. The CDR3 is 13 amino acids. The CDR3 DNA is TGTGCCAGTGCGCGTTATAGCAATCAGCCCCAGCATTTT. Amino acid sequence: CASARYSNQPQHF.

The chain carries TRBV20-1 and TRBJ2-7, with D possibly TRBD1 on 5 matching bases. Germline V lookup: CDR1 DFQATT, CDR2 SNEGSKA (reference sequence). This CDR3 is 13 amino acids long. V gave up 1 base and J gave up 4 bases, with 11 bases separating them. The CDR3 loop reads CSARGPGKYEQYF. DNA of the CDR3: TGCAGTGCTAGAGGCCCAGGGAAGTACGAGCAGTACTTC.

This sequence joins TRBV5-5 and TRBJ1-3, with TRBD1 as a possible D gene (5 bases). V dropped 2 bases and J dropped 12 bases, with 21 bases sitting between them. CDR3 length equals 15 residues. Germline-derived CDR1 and CDR2 are SGHKS and YYEKEE (reference sequence). CDR3 DNA sequence: TGTGCCAGCAGCTTCAATTCCGGGACGGCGGAGAGCATATATTTT. It encodes CASSFNSGTAESIYF.

The chain recombines TRBV20-1 with TRBJ1-4; the D is unclear. The CDR3 extends over 13 amino acids. Germline V CDR1 and CDR2: DFQATT, SNEGSKA (reference sequence). The CDR3 reads CAWEGGANEKLFF. The CDR3 nucleotides read TGCGCGTGGGAGGGTGGGGCTAATGAAAAACTGTTTTTT.